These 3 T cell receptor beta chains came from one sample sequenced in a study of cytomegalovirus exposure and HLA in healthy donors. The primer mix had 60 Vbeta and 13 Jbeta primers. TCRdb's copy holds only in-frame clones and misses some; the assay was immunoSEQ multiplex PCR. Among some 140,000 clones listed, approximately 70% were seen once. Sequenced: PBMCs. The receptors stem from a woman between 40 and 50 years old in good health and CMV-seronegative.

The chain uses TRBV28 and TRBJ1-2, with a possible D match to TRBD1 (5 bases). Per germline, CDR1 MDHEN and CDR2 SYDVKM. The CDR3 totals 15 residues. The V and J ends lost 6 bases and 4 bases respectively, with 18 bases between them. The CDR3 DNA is TGTGCCAGCAGCCAACCTGAGGCAGGGTCCTATGGCTACACCTTC. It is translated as CASSQPEAGSYGYTF.

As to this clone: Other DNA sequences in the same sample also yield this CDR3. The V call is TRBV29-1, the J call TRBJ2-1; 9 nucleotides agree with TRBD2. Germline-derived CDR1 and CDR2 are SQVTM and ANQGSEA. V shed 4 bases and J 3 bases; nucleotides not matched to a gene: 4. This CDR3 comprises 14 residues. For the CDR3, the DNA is TGCAGCGTTGCTTTTAGCGGGGGCTACAATGAGCAGTTCTTC. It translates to CSVAFSGGYNEQFF.

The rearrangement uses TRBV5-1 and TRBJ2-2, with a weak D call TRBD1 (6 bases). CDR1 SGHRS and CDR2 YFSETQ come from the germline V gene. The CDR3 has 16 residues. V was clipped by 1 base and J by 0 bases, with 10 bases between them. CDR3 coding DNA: TGCGCCAGCAGCTTGAGTCAGGGGACGAACACCGGGGAGCTGTTTTTT. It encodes CASSLSQGTNTGELFF.